This T cell receptor (beta chain) was recorded in a study of T cell repertoires in cytomegalovirus infection. At the level of the study: Public TCR beta signatures indicated both CMV infection and matching HLA type.

The germline V gene encodes CDR1 SGHVS and CDR2 FNYEAQ. V lost 4 bases to trimming and J lost 5 bases, with 24 bases between them. The CDR3 is 17 amino acids. Overall study results and limits: HLA-C-restricted CMV clonotypes gave the most frequent clonotype in two of eight donors. Of the TCR beta families, the public ones yielded a cumulative frequency that identified carriers of CMV plus the relevant HLA.

One entry per CDR3 protein, called by TCRdb with MiXCR from the reads. The table records 680,000 or so distinct CDR3 sequences, about 40% of them present only once. This clonotype was found a few times. The antigen is unknown. Sequencing was performed on PBMCs. J is TRBJ2-7 and V is TRBV7-6; weak D call: TRBD1 (5 bases). This clonotype originated in a human donor in good health (CMV status not recorded). Some clones in this sample may be carry-over from other donors' samples. CDR3 nucleotides: TGTGCCAGCAGCTCAACCGCACGGACAAACGGGTGGGACGAGCAGTACTTC. This translates into CASSSTARTNGWDEQYF.